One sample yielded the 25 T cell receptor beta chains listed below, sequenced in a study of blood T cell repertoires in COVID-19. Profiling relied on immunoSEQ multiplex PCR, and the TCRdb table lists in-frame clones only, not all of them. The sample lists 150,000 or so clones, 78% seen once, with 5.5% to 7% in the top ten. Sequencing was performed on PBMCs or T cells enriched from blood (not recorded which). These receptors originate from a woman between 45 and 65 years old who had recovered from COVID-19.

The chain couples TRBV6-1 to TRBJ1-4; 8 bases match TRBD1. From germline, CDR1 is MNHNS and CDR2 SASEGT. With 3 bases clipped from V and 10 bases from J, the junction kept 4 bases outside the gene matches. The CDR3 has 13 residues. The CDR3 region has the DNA TGTGCCAGCAGTGACCTGACAGGGGTAAAACTGTTTTTT. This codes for CASSDLTGVKLFF.

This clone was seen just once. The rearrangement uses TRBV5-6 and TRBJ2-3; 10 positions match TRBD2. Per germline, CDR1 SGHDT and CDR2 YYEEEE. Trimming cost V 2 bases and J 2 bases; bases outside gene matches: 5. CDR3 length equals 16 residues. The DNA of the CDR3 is TGTGCCAGCAGCTTAAGAGCGGGGGGGTACACAGATACGCAGTATTTT. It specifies CASSLRAGGYTDTQYF.

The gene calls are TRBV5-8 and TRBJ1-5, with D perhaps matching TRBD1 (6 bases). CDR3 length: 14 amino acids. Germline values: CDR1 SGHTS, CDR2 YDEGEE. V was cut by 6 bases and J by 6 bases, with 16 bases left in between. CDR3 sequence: CASILRGAGQPQHF. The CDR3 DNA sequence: TGTGCCAGCATCCTCCGGGGGGCGGGTCAGCCCCAGCATTTT.

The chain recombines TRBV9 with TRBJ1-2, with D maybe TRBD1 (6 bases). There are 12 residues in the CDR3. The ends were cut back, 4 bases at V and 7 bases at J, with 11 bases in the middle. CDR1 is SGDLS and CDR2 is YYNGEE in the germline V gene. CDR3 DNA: TGTGCCAGCAGCACAGGGACACTTGGCTACACCTTC. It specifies CASSTGTLGYTF.

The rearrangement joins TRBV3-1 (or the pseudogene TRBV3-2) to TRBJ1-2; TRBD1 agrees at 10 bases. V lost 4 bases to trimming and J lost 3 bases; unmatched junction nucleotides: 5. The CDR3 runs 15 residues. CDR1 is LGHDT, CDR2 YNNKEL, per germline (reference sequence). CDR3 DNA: TGTGCCAGCAGCCCCGGACAGGGGGAATACTATGGCTACACCTTC. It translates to CASSPGQGEYYGYTF.

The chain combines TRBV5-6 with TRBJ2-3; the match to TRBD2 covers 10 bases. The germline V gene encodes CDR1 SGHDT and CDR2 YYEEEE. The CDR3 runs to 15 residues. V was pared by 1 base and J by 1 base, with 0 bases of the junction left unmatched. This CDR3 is CASSLSGGGTDTQYF. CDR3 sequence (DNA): TGTGCCAGCAGCTTGAGCGGGGGGGGCACAGATACGCAGTATTTT. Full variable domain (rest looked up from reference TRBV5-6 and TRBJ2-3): DAGVTQSPTHLIKTRGQQVTLRCSPKSGHDTVSWYQQALGQGPQFIFQYYEEEERQRGNFPDRFSGHQFPNYSSELNVNALLLGDSALYLCASSLSGGGTDTQYFGPGTRLTVL.

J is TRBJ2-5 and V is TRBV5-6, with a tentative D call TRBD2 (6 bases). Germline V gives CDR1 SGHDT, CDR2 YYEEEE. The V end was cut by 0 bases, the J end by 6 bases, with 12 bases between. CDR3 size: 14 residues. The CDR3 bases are TGTGCCAGCAGCTTGGCGGCAGGGAGGAAGACCCAGTACTTC. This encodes CASSLAAGRKTQYF.

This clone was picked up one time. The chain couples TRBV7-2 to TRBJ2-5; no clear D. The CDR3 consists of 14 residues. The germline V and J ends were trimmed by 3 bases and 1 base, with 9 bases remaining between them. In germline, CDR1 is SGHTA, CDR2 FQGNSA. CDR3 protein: CASSFTASQETQYF. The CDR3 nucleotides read TGTGCCAGCAGCTTTACCGCTAGCCAAGAGACCCAGTACTTC.

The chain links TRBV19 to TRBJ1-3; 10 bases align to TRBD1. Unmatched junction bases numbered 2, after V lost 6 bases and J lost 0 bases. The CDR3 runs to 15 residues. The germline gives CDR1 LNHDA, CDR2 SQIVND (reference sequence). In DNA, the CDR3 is TGTGCCAGTAGGGACAGGGGGACCTCTGGAAACACCATATATTTT. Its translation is CASRDRGTSGNTIYF.

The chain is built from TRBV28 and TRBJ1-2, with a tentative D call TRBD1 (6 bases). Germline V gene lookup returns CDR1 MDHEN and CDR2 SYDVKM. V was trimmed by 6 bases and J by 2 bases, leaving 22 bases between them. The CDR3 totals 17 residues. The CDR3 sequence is CASSPSDGEGGNYGYTF. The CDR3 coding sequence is TGTGCCAGCAGCCCTTCTGATGGGGAGGGGGGAAACTATGGCTACACCTTC.

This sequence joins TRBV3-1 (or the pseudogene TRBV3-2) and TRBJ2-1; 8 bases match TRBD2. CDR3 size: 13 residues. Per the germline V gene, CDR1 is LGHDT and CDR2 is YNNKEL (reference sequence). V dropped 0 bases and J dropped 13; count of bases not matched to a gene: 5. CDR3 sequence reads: CASSQEAGGLQFF. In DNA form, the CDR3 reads TGTGCCAGCAGCCAAGAGGCGGGGGGCCTCCAGTTCTTC.

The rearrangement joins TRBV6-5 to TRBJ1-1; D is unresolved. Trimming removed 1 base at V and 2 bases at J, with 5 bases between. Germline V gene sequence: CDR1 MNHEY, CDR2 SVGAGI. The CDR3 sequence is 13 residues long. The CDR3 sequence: CASSYFRNTEAFF. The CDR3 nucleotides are TGTGCCAGCAGTTACTTTAGAAACACTGAAGCTTTCTTT.

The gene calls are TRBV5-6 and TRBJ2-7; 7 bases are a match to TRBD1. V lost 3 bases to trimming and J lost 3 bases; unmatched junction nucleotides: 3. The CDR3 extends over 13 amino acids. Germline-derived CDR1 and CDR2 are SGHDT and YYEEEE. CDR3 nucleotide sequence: TGTGCCAGCAGCTCGACAGGGAGCTACGAGCAGTACGTC. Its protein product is CASSSTGSYEQYV.

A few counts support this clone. The CDR3 loop reads CASSPGGWYGYTF. CDR3 nucleotides: TGTGCCAGCAGTCCAGGGGGCTGGTATGGCTACACCTTC. The V and J genes are TRBV28 and TRBJ1-2, with TRBD1 matching over 8 bases. CDR3 length: 13 amino acids. From germline, CDR1 is MDHEN and CDR2 SYDVKM. The junction had 4 bases not matched to a gene; V was cut back by 5 bases and J by 5 bases.

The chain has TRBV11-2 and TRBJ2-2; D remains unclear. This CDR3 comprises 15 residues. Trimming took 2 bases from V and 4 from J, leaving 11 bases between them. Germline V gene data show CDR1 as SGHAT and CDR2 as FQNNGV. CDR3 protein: CASSLMNRGTGELFF. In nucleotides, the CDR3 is TGTGCCAGCAGCTTAATGAACCGCGGCACCGGGGAGCTGTTTTTT.

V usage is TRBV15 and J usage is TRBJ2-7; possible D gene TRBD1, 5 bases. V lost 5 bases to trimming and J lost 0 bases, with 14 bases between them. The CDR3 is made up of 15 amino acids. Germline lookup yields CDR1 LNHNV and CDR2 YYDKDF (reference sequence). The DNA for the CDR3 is TGTGCCACCAGCCCAGGGATCGAGAGCTCCTACGAGCAGTACGTC. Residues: CATSPGIESSYEQYV.

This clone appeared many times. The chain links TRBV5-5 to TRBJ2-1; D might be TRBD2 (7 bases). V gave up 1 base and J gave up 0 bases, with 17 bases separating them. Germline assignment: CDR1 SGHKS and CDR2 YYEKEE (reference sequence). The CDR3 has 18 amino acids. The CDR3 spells CASSLHLGGTNSYNEQFF. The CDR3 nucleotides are TGTGCCAGCAGCTTGCATCTGGGGGGGACAAACTCCTACAATGAGCAGTTCTTC. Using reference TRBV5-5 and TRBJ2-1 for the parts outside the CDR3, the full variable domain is DAGVTQSPTHLIKTRGQQVTLRCSPISGHKSVSWYQQVLGQGPQFIFQYYEKEERGRGNFPDRFSARQFPNYSSELNVNALLLGDSALYLCASSLHLGGTNSYNEQFFGPGTRLTVL.

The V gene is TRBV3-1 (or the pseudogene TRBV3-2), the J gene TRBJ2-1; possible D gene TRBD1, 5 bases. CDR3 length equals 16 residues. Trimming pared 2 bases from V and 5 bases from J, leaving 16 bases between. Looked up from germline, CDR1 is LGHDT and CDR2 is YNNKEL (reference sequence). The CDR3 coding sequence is TGTGCCAGCAGCCAATCGTGGCAGGGAATTGACAATGAGCAGTTCTTC. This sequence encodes CASSQSWQGIDNEQFF.

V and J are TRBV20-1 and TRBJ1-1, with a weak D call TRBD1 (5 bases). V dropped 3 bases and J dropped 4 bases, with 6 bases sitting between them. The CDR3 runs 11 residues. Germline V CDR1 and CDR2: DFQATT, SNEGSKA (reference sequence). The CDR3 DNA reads TGCAGTGCTAGTACAGGCACTGAAGCTTTCTTT. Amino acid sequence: CSASTGTEAFF.

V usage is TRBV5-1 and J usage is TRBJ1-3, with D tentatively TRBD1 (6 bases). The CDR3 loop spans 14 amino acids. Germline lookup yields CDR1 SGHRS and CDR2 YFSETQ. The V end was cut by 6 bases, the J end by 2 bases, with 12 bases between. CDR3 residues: CASNEGVAGNTIYF. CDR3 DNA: TGCGCCAGCAATGAGGGGGTTGCTGGAAACACCATATATTTT.

DNA of the CDR3: TGCAGCGTAAGGACAGGGGGTTCCACCTACAATGAGCAGTTCTTC. Encoded protein: CSVRTGGSTYNEQFF. The V gene is TRBV29-1, the J gene TRBJ2-1; 10 bases map to TRBD1. In germline, CDR1 is SQVTM, CDR2 ANQGSEA. J lost 2 bases, V lost 6 bases, and 7 bases had no gene match. The CDR3 extends over 15 amino acids.

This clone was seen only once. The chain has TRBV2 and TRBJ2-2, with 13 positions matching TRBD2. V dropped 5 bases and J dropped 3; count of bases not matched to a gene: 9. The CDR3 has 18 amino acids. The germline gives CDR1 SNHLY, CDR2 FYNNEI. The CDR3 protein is CASSYTSGGAPDTGELFF. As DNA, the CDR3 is TGTGCCAGCAGTTACACTAGCGGGGGGGCCCCGGACACCGGGGAGCTGTTTTTT.

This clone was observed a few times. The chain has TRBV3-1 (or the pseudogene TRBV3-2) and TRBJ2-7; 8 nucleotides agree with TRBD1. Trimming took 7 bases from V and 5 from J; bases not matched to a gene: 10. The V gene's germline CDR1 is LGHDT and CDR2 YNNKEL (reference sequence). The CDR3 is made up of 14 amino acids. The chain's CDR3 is CASNQGAHIHEQYF. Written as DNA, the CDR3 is TGTGCCAGCAACCAGGGGGCCCATATCCACGAGCAGTACTTC.

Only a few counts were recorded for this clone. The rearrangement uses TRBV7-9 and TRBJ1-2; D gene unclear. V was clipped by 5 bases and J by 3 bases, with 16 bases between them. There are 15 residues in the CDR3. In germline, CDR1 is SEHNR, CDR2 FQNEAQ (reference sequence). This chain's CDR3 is CASSRRGGDDYGYTF. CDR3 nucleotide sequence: TGTGCCAGCAGCCGACGGGGAGGCGATGACTATGGCTACACCTTC.

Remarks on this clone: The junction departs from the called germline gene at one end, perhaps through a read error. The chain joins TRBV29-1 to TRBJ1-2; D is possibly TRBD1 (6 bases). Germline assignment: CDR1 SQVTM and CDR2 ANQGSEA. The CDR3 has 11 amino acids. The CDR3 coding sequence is TGCAGCGCTTTACACGGGGGGCATTCAGCCTTC. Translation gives CSALHGGHSAF.